Reported below is one TCR beta chain. This specimen belongs to a study of blood T cell repertoires in COVID-19. Study as a whole: COVID-19 samples collected from the United States, Italy and Spain covered acute and convalescent phases.

CDR1 is MGHRA, CDR2 YSYEKL, per germline. The CDR3 is made up of 16 amino acids. With 3 bases removed from V and 3 bases from J, the gap between germline ends came to 17 bases. Patients in Seattle were enrolled during active infection, then followed longitudinally. As processed by the authors: For nucleated cells, counts were estimated from reference gene primer amplification. Repertoires were generated with immunoSEQ multiplex PCR, while TCRdb's copy carries only in-frame clones and drops some. V and J calls and clone size come straight from that table; D and trimming were deduced from the DNA. Among over 250,000 clones listed, 75% to 95% were seen once.

The specimen sequenced was peripheral blood. This TCR came from a person aged 18 to 35 with COVID-19, enrolled during active disease. The chain employs TRBV4-1 and TRBJ1-1; TRBD1 is a possible D gene (6 bases). This CDR3 is CASSQARGGADTEAFF. Here the CDR3 DNA reads TGCGCCAGCAGCCAGGCCCGGGGGGGGGCGGACACTGAAGCTTTCTTT.